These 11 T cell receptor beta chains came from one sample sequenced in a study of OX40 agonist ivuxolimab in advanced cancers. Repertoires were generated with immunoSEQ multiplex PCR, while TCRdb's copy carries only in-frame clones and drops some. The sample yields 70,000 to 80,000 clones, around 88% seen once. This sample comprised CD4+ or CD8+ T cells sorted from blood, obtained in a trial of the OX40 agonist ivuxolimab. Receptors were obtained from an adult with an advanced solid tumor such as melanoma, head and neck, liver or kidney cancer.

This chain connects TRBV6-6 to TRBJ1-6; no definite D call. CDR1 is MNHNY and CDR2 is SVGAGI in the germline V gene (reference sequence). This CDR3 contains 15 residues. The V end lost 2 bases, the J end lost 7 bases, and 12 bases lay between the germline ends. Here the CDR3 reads CASSYIPGLNSPLHF. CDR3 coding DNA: TGTGCCAGCAGTTACATTCCAGGCTTGAATTCACCCCTCCACTTT.

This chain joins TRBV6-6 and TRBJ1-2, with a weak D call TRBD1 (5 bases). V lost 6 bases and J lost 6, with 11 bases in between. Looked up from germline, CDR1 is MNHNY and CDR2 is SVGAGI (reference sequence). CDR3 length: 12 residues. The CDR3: CASRSLGDGYTF. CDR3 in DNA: TGTGCCAGCAGATCTCTAGGGGATGGCTACACCTTC.

Here the CDR3 reads CASSLLAGELFF. The CDR3 DNA follows: TGTGCCAGCAGCTTGTTAGCTGGGGAGCTGTTTTTT. The V call is TRBV5-8, the J call TRBJ2-2; unclear D gene. The CDR3 loop spans 12 amino acids. Germline V gene sequence: CDR1 SGHTS, CDR2 YDEGEE. The V gene lost 1 base and the J gene lost 8 bases, with 6 bases spanning the gap.

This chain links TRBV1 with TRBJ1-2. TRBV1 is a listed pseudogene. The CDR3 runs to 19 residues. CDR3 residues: CTSSQVRRGNTKGDYGYTF. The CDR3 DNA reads TGCACCAGCAGCCAAGTAAGGCGGGGGAACACCAAAGGGGACTATGGCTACACCTTC.

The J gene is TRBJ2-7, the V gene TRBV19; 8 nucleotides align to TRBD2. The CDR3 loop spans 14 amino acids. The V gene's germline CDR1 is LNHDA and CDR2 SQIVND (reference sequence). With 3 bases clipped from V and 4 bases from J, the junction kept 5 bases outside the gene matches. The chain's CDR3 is CASSIERGLYEQYF. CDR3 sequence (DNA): TGTGCCAGTAGTATCGAGCGGGGGCTTTACGAGCAGTACTTC.

The CDR3 sequence is CAWSHGTGGWVNQPQHF. CDR3 in DNA: TGTGCCTGGAGTCATGGGACAGGGGGCTGGGTCAATCAGCCCCAGCATTTT. V is TRBV30 and J is TRBJ1-5; 12 bases align to TRBD1. The CDR3 covers 17 residues. V lost 2 bases, J lost 3 bases, and 8 bases stayed unmatched. Germline-derived CDR1 and CDR2 are GTSNPN and SVGIG (reference sequence).

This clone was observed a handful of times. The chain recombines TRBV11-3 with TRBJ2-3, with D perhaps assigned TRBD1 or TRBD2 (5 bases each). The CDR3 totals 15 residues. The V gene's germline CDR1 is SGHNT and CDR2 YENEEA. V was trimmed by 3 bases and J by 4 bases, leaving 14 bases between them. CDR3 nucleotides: TGTGCCAGCAGCTTGAGCGGCAGGGCTTCAGATACGCAGTATTTT. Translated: CASSLSGRASDTQYF.

CDR3 loop: CASSLNSGRAGGDTQYF. The CDR3 DNA reads TGTGCCAGCAGCTTAAATAGCGGGAGGGCCGGGGGAGATACGCAGTATTTT. The chain is built from TRBV11-1 and TRBJ2-3; TRBD2 agrees at 11 bases. V lost 2 bases, J lost 5 bases, and 9 bases stayed unmatched. Germline V gene sequence: CDR1 SGHAT, CDR2 FQDESV (reference sequence). This CDR3 has 17 amino acids.

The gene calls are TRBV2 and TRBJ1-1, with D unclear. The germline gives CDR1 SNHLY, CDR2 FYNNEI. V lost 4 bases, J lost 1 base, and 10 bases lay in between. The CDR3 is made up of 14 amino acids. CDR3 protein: CASSVRSANTEAFF. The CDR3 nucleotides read TGTGCCAGCAGTGTAAGGTCAGCGAACACTGAAGCTTTCTTT.

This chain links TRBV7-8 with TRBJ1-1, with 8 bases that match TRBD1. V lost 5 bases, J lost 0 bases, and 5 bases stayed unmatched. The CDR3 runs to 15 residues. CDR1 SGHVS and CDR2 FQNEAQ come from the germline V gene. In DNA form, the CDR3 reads TGTGCCAGCAGCATCCTGACAGGGGTGAACACTGAAGCTTTCTTT. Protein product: CASSILTGVNTEAFF.

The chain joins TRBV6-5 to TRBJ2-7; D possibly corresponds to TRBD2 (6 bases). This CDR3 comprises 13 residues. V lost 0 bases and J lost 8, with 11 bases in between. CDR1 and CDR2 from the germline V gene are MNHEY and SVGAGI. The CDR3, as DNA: TGTGCCAGCAGTTACTCGCGGGGAGGCCAGCAGTACTTC. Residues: CASSYSRGGQQYF.